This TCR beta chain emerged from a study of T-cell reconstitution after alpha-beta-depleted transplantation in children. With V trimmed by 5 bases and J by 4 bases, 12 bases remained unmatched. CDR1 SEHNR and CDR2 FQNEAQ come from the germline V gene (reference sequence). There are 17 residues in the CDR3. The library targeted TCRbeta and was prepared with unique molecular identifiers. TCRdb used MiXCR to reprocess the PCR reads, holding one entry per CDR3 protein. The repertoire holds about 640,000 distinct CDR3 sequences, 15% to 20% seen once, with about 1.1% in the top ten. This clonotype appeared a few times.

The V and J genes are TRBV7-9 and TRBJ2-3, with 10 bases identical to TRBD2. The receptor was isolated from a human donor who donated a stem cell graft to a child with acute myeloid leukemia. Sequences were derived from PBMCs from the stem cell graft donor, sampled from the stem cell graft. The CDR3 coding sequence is TGTGCCAGCAGCGCCGTCCCTACTAGCGGGGTCGCAGATACGCAGTATTTT. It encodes CASSAVPTSGVADTQYF. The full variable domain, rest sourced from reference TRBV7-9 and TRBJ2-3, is DTGVSQNPRHKITKRGQNVTFRCDPISEHNRLYWYRQTLGQGPEFLTYFQNEAQLEKSRLLSDRFSAERPKGSFSTLEIQRTEQGDSAMYLCASSAVPTSGVADTQYFGPGTRLTVL.